These T cell receptor beta chains were read from a single sample in a study of CD8+ T cells in alopecia areata. The table came from immunoSEQ multiplex PCR; TCRdb's copy has only in-frame clones and leaves some out. The sample has around 250,000 clones, about 68% seen once. The sequencing used CD4+ T cells sorted from blood, collected at week 0. The source is a human donor with alopecia areata. CDR3s include the opening cysteine and the closing phenylalanine or tryptophan. A D gene is named only where the DNA matches it firmly. Clone size is not always given. Where it is, it says once, few, many or a class for expanded clones.

j_call v_call clone_size d_call cdr3_nt cdr3_aa
TRBJ1-2 TRBV6-5 NA NA TGTGCCAGCAGTAGGGGCAGGGATGGCTACACCTTC CASSRGRDGYTF
TRBJ2-7 TRBV27 few NA TGTGCCAGCAGTGTCAGGGGTCAAAGCTCCTACGAGCAGTACTTC CASSVRGQSSYEQYF
TRBJ2-5 TRBV7-2 few NA TGTGCCAGCAGCTCGAACCGGGCCGCCCAAGAGACCCAGTACTTC CASSSNRAAQETQYF
TRBJ2-7 TRBV25-1 NA NA TGTGCCAGCCTATTCGGTTACGAGCAGTACTTC CASLFGYEQYF
TRBJ2-1 TRBV2 NA NA TGTGCCAGCATAGAACTAACCTCCTACAATGAGCAGTTCTTC CASIELTSYNEQFF
TRBJ1-5 TRBV27 NA NA TGTGCCAGCAGTTCCAGGGAGAGCCAGCCCCAGCATTTT CASSSRESQPQHF
TRBJ1-1 TRBV29-1 NA NA TGCAGAGTACTGTCCCCGGGCACTGAAGCTTTCTTT CRVLSPGTEAFF
TRBJ2-7 TRBV7-9 few TRBD2 TGTGCCAGCAGTACTAGCGGGGGATACGAGCAGTACTTC CASSTSGGYEQYF
TRBJ2-7 TRBV5-1 NA NA TGCGCCAGCAGCTCCGGGACAAACGAGCAGTACTTC CASSSGTNEQYF
TRBJ2-7 TRBV6-5 NA TRBD1 TGTGCCAGCAGTTCTTACAGGGGTTCCTACGAGCAGTACTTC CASSSYRGSYEQYF
TRBJ2-7 TRBV30 NA NA TGTGCCTGGAGTGTACGAGACAGAGGGGCCGTTGAGCAGTACTTC CAWSVRDRGAVEQYF
TRBJ1-1 TRBV29-1 few NA TGCAGCGTCCAGACATTAACCATCCGAGGTGAAGCTTTCTTT CSVQTLTIRGEAFF
TRBJ2-1 TRBV5-1 NA NA TGCGCCAGCAGCTTGGTCGCGGGCGCGGATGAGCAGTTCTTC CASSLVAGADEQFF
TRBJ2-7 TRBV7-2 NA TRBD1 TGTGCCAGCAGCCTCCCCAAGACAGGGGACGCCCACTTC CASSLPKTGDAHF
TRBJ2-7 TRBV7-2 NA NA TGTGCCAGACCCCGGGGTCCCTACGAGCAGTACTTC CARPRGPYEQYF
TRBJ2-1 TRBV10-3 few NA TGTGCCATCAGTGAGTCGGAGGCTTCCTACAATGAGCAGTTCTTC CAISESEASYNEQFF
TRBJ2-7 TRBV30 NA TRBD1 TGTGCCTGGAGTTCCGGGACAGGGAATTACGAGCAGTACTTC CAWSSGTGNYEQYF
TRBJ2-3 TRBV7-8 few TRBD1 TGTGCCAGCAGCTTAGGGGGACAGGGAACAGATACGCAGTATTTT CASSLGGQGTDTQYF
TRBJ1-1 TRBV20-1 NA NA TGCAGTGCTTCTGACAGAGGGAAAGCTTTCTTT CSASDRGKAFF
TRBJ2-2 TRBV9 NA NA TGTGCCAGCAGCGCCGGGACTCATAACACCGGGGAGCTGTTTTTT CASSAGTHNTGELFF
TRBJ2-1 TRBV7-3 few TRBD2 TGTGCCAGCAGCTTATTCCCAGCGGGGGGAAATGAGCAGTTCTTC CASSLFPAGGNEQFF
TRBJ2-7 TRBV4-2 NA TRBD1 TGTGCCAGCAGCCAAATTCCCCGGACAGGGGGCGGCGAGCAGTACTTC CASSQIPRTGGGEQYF
TRBJ1-1 TRBV29-1 NA NA TGCAGCGCCGAAAACACTGAAGCTTTCTTT CSAENTEAFF
TRBJ1-2 TRBV6-1 once NA TGTGCCAGCAGTGAACAACAGGGTATTTTCGGCTACACCTTC CASSEQQGIFGYTF
TRBJ1-5 TRBV4-1 NA NA TGCGCCAGCAGCCAAGAGGCGACAGGCCGCTATCAGCCCCAGCATTTT CASSQEATGRYQPQHF
TRBJ2-3 TRBV10-3 few NA TGTGCCATCAGCGCGACAGTAAGCACAGATACGCAGTATTTT CAISATVSTDTQYF
TRBJ2-6 TRBV5-1 NA TRBD2 TGCGCCAGCAGCTTGGTAGGTAGCGGGGGCCTAGGCTCTGGGGCCAACGTCCTGACTTTC CASSLVGSGGLGSGANVLTF
TRBJ2-2 TRBV6-1 NA NA TGTGCCAGTACACTCATTACCACCGGGGAGCTGTTTTTT CASTLITTGELFF
TRBJ1-2 TRBV30 few NA TGTGGATGCGACCCGGCAGGGGAGTATGGCTACACCTTC CGCDPAGEYGYTF
TRBJ2-7 TRBV29-1 NA NA TGCAGCGCGACGAAAGCCCGGGCCTTCTCCTACGAGCAGTACTTC CSATKARAFSYEQYF
TRBJ1-2 TRBV5-1 NA NA TGCGCCAGCAGCCTGATGGGTGACCCGGGCTATGGCTACACCTTC CASSLMGDPGYGYTF
TRBJ1-6 TRBV5-1 NA NA TGCGCCAGCAGCTCGGGGGACGGGACGGCTAATTCACCCCTCCACTTT CASSSGDGTANSPLHF
TRBJ2-5 TRBV4-2 NA TRBD1 TGTGCCAGCAGCCAGGAGCCTTGGACAGGTGGAACTAAAGAGACCCAGTACTTC CASSQEPWTGGTKETQYF
TRBJ1-3 TRBV7-3 NA NA TGTGCCAGCAGCTCGGGACTTGGAAACACCATATATTTT CASSSGLGNTIYF